This entry lists 3 T cell receptor beta chains sequenced from one sample in a study of blood T cell repertoires in COVID-19. Sequenced by immunoSEQ multiplex PCR; TCRdb stores in-frame clones only, minus some. This sample carries fewer than 45,000 clones, about 89% of them seen once, and the ten largest clones take around a tenth. The sequencing input was peripheral blood. These receptor sequences come from an elderly man with active COVID-19.

The chain couples TRBV2 to TRBJ2-7, with 9 bases fitting TRBD2. This CDR3 comprises 15 residues. The germline gives CDR1 SNHLY, CDR2 FYNNEI. After removal of 7 bases from V and 6 bases from J, the junction contained 13 bases not matched to a gene. The CDR3 sequence: CASIVGTSGLAEQYF. CDR3 DNA sequence: TGTGCCAGCATAGTCGGAACTAGCGGGTTAGCCGAGCAGTACTTC.

The V and J genes are TRBV5-1 and TRBJ1-1; 7 nucleotides agree with TRBD1. J gave up 6 bases and V 0 bases, and 5 bases lay outside the gene matches. The germline gives CDR1 SGHRS, CDR2 YFSETQ. The CDR3 covers 14 residues. The CDR3 spells CASSLGQGSSEAFF. The CDR3 coding sequence is TGCGCCAGCAGCTTGGGACAGGGAAGTTCTGAAGCTTTCTTT.

This chain joins TRBV28 and TRBJ1-6, with D hard to call. There are 16 residues in the CDR3. CDR1 and CDR2 from the germline V gene are MDHEN and SYDVKM. Trimming pared 4 bases from V and 1 base from J, leaving 11 bases between. The chain's CDR3 is CASSWLLQSYNSPLHF. Here the CDR3 DNA reads TGTGCCAGCAGTTGGTTGTTACAATCCTATAATTCACCCCTCCACTTT.